A single TCR beta chain is shown here with its context. Germline V gene data show CDR1 as MNHEY and CDR2 as SMNVEV (reference sequence). The ends were cut back, 3 bases at V and 7 bases at J, with 10 bases in the middle. This CDR3 spans 12 amino acids. These data are taken from a study of T cell changes during pregnancy in multiple sclerosis. Method: immunoSEQ multiplex PCR; TCRdb's copy keeps in-frame clones and lacks some. Among more than 55,000 clones listed, 80% to 95% were seen once. The receptor was isolated from a female donor in good health, enrolled as a control in a pregnancy study. The genes are TRBV27 and TRBJ2-7; D is perhaps TRBD2 (6 bases). The sample was peripheral blood, taken in the first trimester of pregnancy. CDR3 DNA: TGTGCCAGCAGTTTCTCTCGGGGGGAGCAGTACTTC. This translates into CASSFSRGEQYF.